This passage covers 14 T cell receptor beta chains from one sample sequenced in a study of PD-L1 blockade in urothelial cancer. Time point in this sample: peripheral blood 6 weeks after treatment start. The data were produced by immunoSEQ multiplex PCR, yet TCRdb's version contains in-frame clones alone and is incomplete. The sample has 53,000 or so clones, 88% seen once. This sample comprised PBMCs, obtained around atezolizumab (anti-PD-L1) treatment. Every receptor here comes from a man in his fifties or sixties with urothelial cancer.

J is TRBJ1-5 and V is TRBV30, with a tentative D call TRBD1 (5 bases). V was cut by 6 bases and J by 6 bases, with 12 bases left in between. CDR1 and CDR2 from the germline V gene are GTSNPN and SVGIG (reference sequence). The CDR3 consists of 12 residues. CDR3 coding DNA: TGTGCCTGCCAGGGTTCGGGTCAGCCCCAGCATTTT. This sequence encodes CACQGSGQPQHF.

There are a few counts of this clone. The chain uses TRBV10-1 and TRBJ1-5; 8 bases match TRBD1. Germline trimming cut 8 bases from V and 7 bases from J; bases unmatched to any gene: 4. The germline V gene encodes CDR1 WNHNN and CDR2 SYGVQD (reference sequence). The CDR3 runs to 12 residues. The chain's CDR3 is CASSTGDQPQHF. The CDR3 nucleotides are TGCGCCAGCTCGACAGGGGACCAGCCCCAGCATTTT.

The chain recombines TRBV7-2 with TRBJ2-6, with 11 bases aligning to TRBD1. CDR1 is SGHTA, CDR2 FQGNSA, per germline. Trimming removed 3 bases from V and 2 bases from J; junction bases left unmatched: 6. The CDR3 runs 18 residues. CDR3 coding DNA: TGTGCCAGCAGCTTCGCTGGACAGGGGGCTGCTGGGGCCAACGTCCTGACTTTC. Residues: CASSFAGQGAAGANVLTF.

For the CDR3, the DNA is TGTGCCAGCAGTGATATTTTCGGTTCCCCCACTGAAGCTTTCTTT. It encodes CASSDIFGSPTEAFF. The genes are TRBV6-1 and TRBJ1-1; D gene unclear. V lost 3 bases and J 4 bases, leaving 15 bases between the germline ends. Germline values: CDR1 MNHNS, CDR2 SASEGT. This CDR3 spans 15 amino acids.

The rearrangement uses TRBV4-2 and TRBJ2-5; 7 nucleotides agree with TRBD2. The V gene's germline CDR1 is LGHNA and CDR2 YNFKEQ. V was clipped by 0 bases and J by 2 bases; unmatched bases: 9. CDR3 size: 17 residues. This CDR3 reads CASSQDQAGITQETQYF. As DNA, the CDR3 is TGTGCCAGCAGCCAAGACCAAGCGGGGATAACTCAAGAGACCCAGTACTTC.

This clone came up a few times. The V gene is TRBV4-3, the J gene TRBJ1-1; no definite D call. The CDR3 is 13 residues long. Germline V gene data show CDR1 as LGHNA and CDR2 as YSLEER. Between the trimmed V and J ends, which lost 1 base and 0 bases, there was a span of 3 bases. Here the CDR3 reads CASSQVVNTEAFF. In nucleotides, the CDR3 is TGCGCCAGCAGCCAAGTCGTGAACACTGAAGCTTTCTTT.

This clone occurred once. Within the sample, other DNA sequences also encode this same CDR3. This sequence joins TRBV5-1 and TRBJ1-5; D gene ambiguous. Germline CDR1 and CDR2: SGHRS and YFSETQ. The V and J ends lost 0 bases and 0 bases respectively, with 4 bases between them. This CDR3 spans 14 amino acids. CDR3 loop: CASSLGGSNQPQHF. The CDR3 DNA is TGCGCCAGCAGCTTGGGAGGTAGCAATCAGCCCCAGCATTTT.

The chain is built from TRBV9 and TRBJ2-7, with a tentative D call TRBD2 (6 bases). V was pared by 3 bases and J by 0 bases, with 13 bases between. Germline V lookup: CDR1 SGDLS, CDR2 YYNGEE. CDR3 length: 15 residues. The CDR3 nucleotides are TGTGCCAGCAGCGGCGGGACGGCCCACTCCTACGAGCAGTACTTC. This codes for CASSGGTAHSYEQYF.

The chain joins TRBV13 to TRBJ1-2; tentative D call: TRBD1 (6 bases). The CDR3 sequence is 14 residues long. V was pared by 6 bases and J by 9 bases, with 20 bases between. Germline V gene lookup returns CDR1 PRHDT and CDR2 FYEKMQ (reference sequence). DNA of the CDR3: TGTGCCAGCAGTTCCCAGCAGGGGATTAGTAGCTACACCTTC. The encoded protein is CASSSQQGISSYTF.

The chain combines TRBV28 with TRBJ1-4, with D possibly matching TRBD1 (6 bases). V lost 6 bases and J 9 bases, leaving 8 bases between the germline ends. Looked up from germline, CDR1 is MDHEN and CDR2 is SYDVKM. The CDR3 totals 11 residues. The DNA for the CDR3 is TGTGCCAGCAGCCGGGACAAAAAACTGTTTTTT. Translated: CASSRDKKLFF.

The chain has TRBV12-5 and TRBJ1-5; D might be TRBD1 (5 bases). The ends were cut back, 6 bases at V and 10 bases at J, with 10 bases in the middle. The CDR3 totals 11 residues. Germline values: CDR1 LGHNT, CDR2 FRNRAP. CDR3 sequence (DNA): TGTGCTAGTGGACCGGGACTTCCCCAGCATTTT. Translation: CASGPGLPQHF. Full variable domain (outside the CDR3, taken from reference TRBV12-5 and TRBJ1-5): DARVTQTPRHKVTEMGQEVTMRCQPILGHNTVFWYRQTMMQGLELLAYFRNRAPLDDSGMPKDRFSAEMPDATLATLKIQPSEPRDSAVYFCASGPGLPQHFGDGTRLSIL.

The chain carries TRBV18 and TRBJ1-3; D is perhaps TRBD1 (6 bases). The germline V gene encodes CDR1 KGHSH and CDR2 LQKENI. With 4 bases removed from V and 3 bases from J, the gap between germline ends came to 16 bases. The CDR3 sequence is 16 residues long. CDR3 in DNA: TGTGCCAGCTCACATGGACAGAGCTCTCTTGGAAACACCATATATTTT. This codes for CASSHGQSSLGNTIYF.

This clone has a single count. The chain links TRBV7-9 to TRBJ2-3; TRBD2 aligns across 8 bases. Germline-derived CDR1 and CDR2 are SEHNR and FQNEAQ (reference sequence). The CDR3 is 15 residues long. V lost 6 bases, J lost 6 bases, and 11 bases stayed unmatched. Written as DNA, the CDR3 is TGTGCCAGCAGTTTCATACAGCGGGGGCAGGATACGCAGTATTTT. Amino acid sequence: CASSFIQRGQDTQYF.

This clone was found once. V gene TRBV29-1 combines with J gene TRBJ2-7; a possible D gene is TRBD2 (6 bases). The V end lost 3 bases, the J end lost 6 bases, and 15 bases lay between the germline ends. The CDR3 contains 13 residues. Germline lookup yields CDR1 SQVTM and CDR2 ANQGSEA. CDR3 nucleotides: TGCAGCGTTGAGAGCCAGGGACTCGGCGAGCAGTACTTC. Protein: CSVESQGLGEQYF.